This is a list of T cell receptor beta chains from one sample in a study of shared clonotypes between healthy human individuals. Repertoires were generated with immunoSEQ multiplex PCR, while TCRdb's copy carries only in-frame clones and drops some. The sample contains more than 400,000 clones, almost 97% of which appear only once. The material sequenced was naive CD4+ T cells sorted from blood. The source of these receptors is a woman aged 30 to 39 in good health. Each CDR3 is given with its conserved first and last residue. Fields, in order: V gene, J gene, D gene, clone size, CDR3 DNA, CDR3 protein. The D gene is left open where the match is weak. A clone size is listed for some rows: how often the clone was seen (once, few, many), or a class if it is expanded.

TRBV9,TRBJ2-7,NA,NA,TGTGCCAGCAGCGTAGAAATAATGTCCGAGCAGTACTTC,CASSVEIMSEQYF
TRBV5-1,TRBJ2-5,NA,NA,TGCGCCAGCAGCTTGGGGACACCCGGGGAGACCCAGTACTTC,CASSLGTPGETQYF
TRBV19,TRBJ1-5,NA,NA,TGTGCCAGTAGTACACAGGGTAATCAGCCCCAGCATTTT,CASSTQGNQPQHF
TRBV27,TRBJ2-7,NA,NA,TGTGCCAGCAGCCATCGGGGCCAACTAGCCCTCTCCTCCTACGAGCAGTACTTC,CASSHRGQLALSSYEQYF
TRBV29-1,TRBJ2-3,NA,NA,TGCAGCGTACGACAGAGAATCACAGATACGCAGTATTTT,CSVRQRITDTQYF
TRBV11-3,TRBJ1-1,NA,NA,TGTGCCAGCAGCTCCCTTCGTAACAGGGCTGTGAACACTGAAGCTTTCTTT,CASSSLRNRAVNTEAFF
TRBV5-4,TRBJ1-2,NA,NA,TGTGCCAGCAGCTTTACCAGGTCGGACTATGGCTACACCTTC,CASSFTRSDYGYTF
TRBV5-1,TRBJ2-2,NA,NA,TGCGCCCGGGACACCGGGGAGCTGTTTTTT,CARDTGELFF
TRBV27,TRBJ1-5,NA,NA,TGTGCCAGCAGTTTATTCCCTTACAGGGCCTCAACGGCTAACAATAGCAATCAGCCCCAGCATTTT,CASSLFPYRASTANNSNQPQHF
TRBV29-1,TRBJ2-1,TRBD2,NA,TGCAGCGTTGAGGAGGGTAGCGGGACATTCAATGAGCAGTTCTTC,CSVEEGSGTFNEQFF
TRBV18,TRBJ2-5,NA,NA,TGTGCCAGCTCACCACAGGGGGTCCAAGAGACCCAGTACTTC,CASSPQGVQETQYF
TRBV11-2,TRBJ2-7,TRBD1,NA,TGTGCCAGCAGAAAGGGACAGGGGGCATGGGAGCAGTACTTC,CASRKGQGAWEQYF
TRBV10-2,TRBJ1-1,TRBD1,NA,TGCGCCAGCAGCGGGACAGGGGGGACCGCTTTCTTT,CASSGTGGTAFF
TRBV27,TRBJ1-5,TRBD1,NA,TGTGCCAGCAGTTTGCTTTTTCCGACAGGGAATCAGCCCCAGCATTTT,CASSLLFPTGNQPQHF
TRBV9,TRBJ2-7,TRBD1,NA,TGTGCCAGCAGCGCCACAGGGGCCAGCGACGAGCAGTACTTC,CASSATGASDEQYF
TRBV14,TRBJ2-7,NA,NA,TGTGCCAGCAGCCACAATCTCTGGGACGAGCAGTACTTC,CASSHNLWDEQYF
TRBV5-4,TRBJ2-1,TRBD1,NA,TGTGCCAGCAGCTTGGCCGACAGGGGATATTACAATGAGCAGTTCTTC,CASSLADRGYYNEQFF
TRBV28,TRBJ1-5,NA,NA,TGTGCCAGCATGGGTTTGAGCAATCAGCCCCAGCATTTT,CASMGLSNQPQHF
TRBV18,TRBJ2-4,NA,NA,TGTGCCAGCTCACCAGGCGGGGAAAAAAACATTCAGTACTTC,CASSPGGEKNIQYF
TRBV2,TRBJ2-3,TRBD1,NA,TGTGCCAGCAGCGGGGGACAGGGGACCCCAGATACGCAGTATTTT,CASSGGQGTPDTQYF
TRBV5-4,TRBJ2-6,NA,NA,TGTGCCAGCAGCTCAACAGGGACGTCTGGGGCCAACGTCCTGACTTTC,CASSSTGTSGANVLTF
TRBV5-6,TRBJ2-5,NA,once,TGTGCCAGCAGCTTGGGAGGCGGTTTGGAGACCCAGTACTTC,CASSLGGGLETQYF
TRBV28,TRBJ1-1,NA,NA,TGTGCCAGCAGTGACCATTTGAACACTGAAGCTTTCTTT,CASSDHLNTEAFF
TRBV19,TRBJ1-5,NA,NA,TGTGCCAGTAGAGGCAGGACACAGCCCCAGCATTTT,CASRGRTQPQHF
TRBV6-5,TRBJ2-2,TRBD2,NA,TGTGCCAGCAGTACAGGACTAGTCCTCACCGGGGAGCTGTTTTTT,CASSTGLVLTGELFF
TRBV5-1,TRBJ2-7,TRBD1,NA,TGCGCCAGCACAGGACAGGGGAACGAGCAGTACTTC,CASTGQGNEQYF
TRBV5-5,TRBJ1-1,NA,NA,TGTGCCAGCGGGGCTGGGCGGATCGGGAGGACTGAAGCTTTCTTT,CASGAGRIGRTEAFF
TRBV7-9,TRBJ1-4,NA,NA,TGTGCCAGCAGCCTTACGGGAGGGGGTAATGAAAAACTGTTTTTT,CASSLTGGGNEKLFF
TRBV28,TRBJ1-2,TRBD1,NA,TGTGCCAGCAGTTTTAGTACAGGGGTATTCTATGGCTACACCTTC,CASSFSTGVFYGYTF
TRBV5-1,TRBJ1-2,NA,NA,TGCGCCAGCAGCGCTGCAGATTTAGGACGGGGCTACACCTTC,CASSAADLGRGYTF
TRBV28,TRBJ1-5,NA,NA,TGTGCCAGCAGTTTCGTCTGGAGGGGGGATTATAGCAATCAGCCCCAGCATTTT,CASSFVWRGDYSNQPQHF
TRBV30,TRBJ1-6,TRBD1,NA,TGTGCCTGGAGGGAGGCAGGGGGAAGTTCACCCCTCCACTTT,CAWREAGGSSPLHF
TRBV7-9,TRBJ2-5,NA,NA,TGTGCCAGCAGCTTAGGCTCACCAGGGGAGACCCAGTACTTC,CASSLGSPGETQYF
TRBV18,TRBJ1-1,NA,NA,TGTGCCAGCTCCTATGACCGTGACACTGAAGCTTTCTTT,CASSYDRDTEAFF
TRBV28,TRBJ2-2,NA,NA,TGTGCCAGCAGTCCCAACGGAGTTTTCACCGGGGAGCTGTTTTTT,CASSPNGVFTGELFF
TRBV30,TRBJ2-5,TRBD1,NA,TGTGCCTGGAACCACGACAGGGGAGAGACCCAGTACTTC,CAWNHDRGETQYF
TRBV7-9,TRBJ2-2,TRBD1,NA,TGTGCCAGCAGCTCGGGACAGGCGAGGGACACCGGGGAGCTGTTTTTT,CASSSGQARDTGELFF
TRBV2,TRBJ2-6,NA,NA,TGTGCCAGCACCAGGGATTCGCATGGGGCCAACGTCCTGACTTTC,CASTRDSHGANVLTF
TRBV2,TRBJ1-5,NA,NA,TGTGCCAGCATGCGGGGGAGCAATCAGCCCCAGCATTTT,CASMRGSNQPQHF
TRBV29-1,TRBJ2-7,NA,NA,TGCAGCGTTGAAGGCGGGCGCGAGCAGTACTTC,CSVEGGREQYF
TRBV5-1,TRBJ1-4,NA,NA,TGCGCCAGCAGCTTGTCGGCAACCTCGAGAGAAAAACTGTTTTTT,CASSLSATSREKLFF
TRBV7-9,TRBJ2-1,NA,NA,TGTGCCAGCAGCACAGGGGACGGGACTTCCTGGGATGAGCAGTTCTTC,CASSTGDGTSWDEQFF
TRBV5-1,TRBJ2-5,NA,NA,TGCGCCAGCAGCCAGAAAAACAGGGTATCAGAGACCCAGTACTTC,CASSQKNRVSETQYF
TRBV5-1,TRBJ2-5,TRBD2,NA,TGCGCCAGCAGCTTGAGAGCGGGAGTGTATGAGACCCAGTACTTC,CASSLRAGVYETQYF
TRBV28,TRBJ2-6,NA,once,TGTGCCAGCAATAAGGGGGCCAACGTCCTGACTTTC,CASNKGANVLTF
TRBV19,TRBJ2-5,NA,once,TGTGCCAGTAGTAGCGCTGGTAGCCAAGAGACCCAGTACTTC,CASSSAGSQETQYF
TRBV2,TRBJ2-7,TRBD2,NA,TGTGCCAGCAAAGGACTAGCCCGCGAGCAGTACTTC,CASKGLAREQYF